Listed here are 12 T cell receptor beta chains from one sample, sequenced in a study of CD8+CD57+ T cells in acquired aplastic anemia. Genomic DNA was employed as the template in profiling TCR beta VDJ and CDR3. TCRdb called the reads again in MiXCR, with one record for every CDR3 protein. The sample gives around 250,000 distinct CDR3 sequences, approximately 86% of which show up once; approximately 40% is in the top ten. Patients chosen for sequencing had CD8+CD57+ cells that had expanded, as shown by flow cytometry. Input material: sorted CD4+, CD8+, or CD8+CD57+ T cells (not recorded which) from PBMCs. These receptors were taken from a human donor with aplastic anemia.

A word on this clonotype: One end of the junction is discordant with germline, which a read error may explain. The J gene is TRBJ2-3, the V gene TRBV15, with 7 positions matching TRBD2. The CDR3 consists of 14 residues. CDR1 is LNHNV, CDR2 YYDKDF, per germline (reference sequence). CDR3 region: CATSGGGGPYEQYF. The CDR3 nucleotides are TGTGCCACCAGCGGCGGGGGAGGACCCTATGAGCAGTATTTC. Supplemented by reference TRBV15 and TRBJ2-3, the full variable domain reads DAMVIQNPRYQVTQFGKPVTLSCSQTLNHNVMYWYQQKSSQAPKLLFHYYDKDFNNEADTPDNFQSRRPNTSFCFLDIRSPGLGDTAMYLCATSGGGGPYEQYFGPGTRLTVL.

In regard to this clonotype: The limits of the CDR3 on the DNA are not certain, so only TCRdb's listed CDR3 is given. CDR3 protein: CASSLEDPEQYFDF. This chain joins TRBV7-9 and TRBJ2-3. Germline values: CDR1 SEHNR, CDR2 FQNEAQ (reference sequence). From its first to its last residue, the CDR3 has 14 amino acids.

This sequence joins TRBV7-9 and TRBJ2-3, with 10 nucleotides matching TRBD2. The CDR3 runs to 14 residues. With 5 bases clipped from V and 10 bases from J, the junction kept 9 bases outside the gene matches. CDR1 is SEHNR and CDR2 is FQNEAQ in the germline V gene (reference sequence). The CDR3 DNA reads TGTGCCAGCAGCCCAGGAGCGGGGGGGCGGGCGCAGTATTTT. This translates into CASSPGAGGRAQYF.

The CDR3 sequence is CSARDQEGSGETQYF. In DNA form, the CDR3 reads TGCAGTGCTAGAGATCAGGAGGGATCAGGGGAGACCCAGTACTTC. The chain uses TRBV20-1 and TRBJ2-5, with D maybe TRBD2 (6 bases). Germline V gives CDR1 DFQATT, CDR2 SNEGSKA (reference sequence). Trimming removed 0 bases from V and 5 bases from J, with 16 bases in between. This CDR3 spans 15 amino acids.

Details on this clonotype: Germline and junction disagree at one end, which may indicate a read error. This chain uses TRBV2 with TRBJ2-1, with D tentatively TRBD2 (7 bases). The CDR3 spans 16 residues. The germline V gene encodes CDR1 SNHLY and CDR2 FYNNEI. The CDR3 nucleotides read TGTGCCAGCGGGGAGGGGGGCGGAAACGGGCAGGATGAGCAGCCATTC. Protein: CASGEGGGNGQDEQPF. The whole variable domain, filled in from reference TRBV2 and TRBJ2-1, reads EPEVTQTPSHQVTQMGQEVILRCVPISNHLYFYWYRQILGQKVEFLVSFYNNEISEKSEIFDDQFSVERPDGSNFTLKIRSTKLEDSAMYFCASGEGGGNGQDEQPFGPGTRLTVL.

This clonotype was counted at least ten times. The chain employs TRBV9 and TRBJ2-1; D is unresolved. Between the trimmed V and J ends, which lost 4 bases and 8 bases, there was a span of 13 bases. Germline V gene sequence: CDR1 SGDLS, CDR2 YYNGEE. There are 13 residues in the CDR3. The chain's CDR3 is CASSSTQRDEQFF. The CDR3 DNA sequence: TGTGCCAGCAGCTCCACCCAGCGAGATGAGCAGTTCTTC.

Concerning this clonotype: An end of the junction differs from the germline gene, which may be a read error. The rearrangement joins TRBV7-9 to TRBJ2-1; the match to TRBD2 covers 9 bases. From germline, CDR1 is SEHNR and CDR2 FQNEAQ (reference sequence). This CDR3 has 16 amino acids. The CDR3, as DNA: TGTGCCAGCAGCATTCAAAGAAGCGGGGGGAGGGATGACCAGTTCTTC. It encodes CASSIQRSGGRDDQFF. The variable domain in full, with the rest retrieved from reference TRBV7-9 and TRBJ2-1, is DTGVSQNPRHKITKRGQNVTFRCDPISEHNRLYWYRQTLGQGPEFLTYFQNEAQLEKSRLLSDRFSAERPKGSFSTLEIQRTEQGDSAMYLCASSIQRSGGRDDQFFGPGTRLTVL.

This clonotype was counted once. A junction boundary mismatches the germline segment, possibly from a read error. The rearrangement joins TRBV2 to TRBJ2-5; D could derive from TRBD1 or TRBD2 (5 bases each). Germline assignment: CDR1 SNHLY and CDR2 FYNNEI. This CDR3 contains 13 residues. CDR3 protein: CVSSGDGVGTQYF. DNA of the CDR3: TGTGTCAGCAGTGGGGACGGTGTAGGGACCCAGTACTTC.

Concerning this clonotype: Compared with germline, one end of the junction differs, possibly owing to a read error. CDR3 nucleotide sequence: TGTGCCACCAGCTGGGCCTCCAGCCAAGATACCCAGTACTTC. Protein sequence: CATSWASSQDTQYF. V gene TRBV15 combines with J gene TRBJ2-3; D call uncertain. TRBJ2-5 matches the DNA end more closely, so the J call is doubtful. The CDR3 has 14 amino acids. The germline gives CDR1 LNHNV, CDR2 YYDKDF (reference sequence).

This chain connects TRBV7-2 to TRBJ1-1; D might be TRBD1 (5 bases). Germline V gives CDR1 SGHTA, CDR2 FQGNSA. The CDR3 is 15 amino acids. V was cut by 5 bases and J by 12 bases, with 25 bases left in between. The CDR3 nucleotides read TGTGCCAGCAGCATAGAAGGGGCAGGGATGCGAGGCTCTTTCTTT. Protein product: CASSIEGAGMRGSFF. The full variable domain, with the rest looked up from reference TRBV7-2 and TRBJ1-1, is GAGVSQSPSNKVTEKGKDVELRCDPISGHTALYWYRQSLGQGLEFLIYFQGNSAPDKSGLPSDRFSAERTGGSVSTLTIQRTQQEDSAVYLCASSIEGAGMRGSFFGQGTRLTVV.

The chain combines TRBV7-9 with TRBJ2-3; D remains unclear. CDR3 length: 12 amino acids. Germline V gives CDR1 SEHNR, CDR2 FQNEAQ (reference sequence). V was trimmed by 5 bases and J by 12 bases, leaving 15 bases between them. CDR3 in DNA: TGTGCCAGCAGCAACGAGAGAGAGACCCAGTATTTT. This encodes CASSNERETQYF.

The CDR3 sequence is CASSWRGGQPQHF. The CDR3 bases are TGTGCCAGTAGTTGGAGGGGTGGACAGCCCCAGCATTTT. This sequence joins TRBV19 and TRBJ1-5; a possible D gene is TRBD1 (5 bases). Trimming cost V 5 bases and J 7 bases, with 12 bases left between them. CDR3 length equals 13 residues. Germline V gene lookup returns CDR1 LNHDA and CDR2 SQIVND (reference sequence).